The entry below gives a single T cell receptor beta chain sequence along with its context. This CDR3 is built from 15 residues. Per germline, CDR1 SGHVS and CDR2 FNYEAQ. V lost 3 bases to trimming and J lost 0 bases, with 10 bases between them. Expressed TCRB transcripts were sequenced after all isolated RNA was converted to cDNA. The repertoire was sequenced with immunoSEQ multiplex PCR; TCRdb's copy has only in-frame clones and lacks some. Of around 500,000 clones listed, about an eighth are singletons. The record originates from a study of beta chain features in type 1 diabetes. The source material was naive CD4+ T cells from blood. This chain connects TRBV7-6 to TRBJ2-3; D remains unclear. This sequence was found in a woman younger than 35 in good health. CDR3 nucleotides: TGTGCCAGCAGCTTCCAGTGGAGTAGCACAGATACGCAGTATTTT. It specifies CASSFQWSSTDTQYF.